The text below deals with one T cell receptor (beta chain). Per the authors' pipeline: Quantification of nucleated cells was approximated via reference gene primer amplification. Libraries were prepared by immunoSEQ multiplex PCR; TCRdb keeps only in-frame clonotypes and omits some of them. The D gene and trimming were derived from the DNA, and the V and J assignments and clone size from that table. The table records about 200,000 clones, roughly 80% of them present only once. The record originates from a study of blood T cell repertoires in COVID-19. Study summary: Sources were T cells, B-cell-depleted T cells, or PBMCs; the material itself was cDNA or gDNA.

Deletions cut 1 base from V and 6 bases from J, with 5 bases between. This CDR3 is built from 12 residues. Germline CDR1 is SGHNT and CDR2 is YYREEE (reference sequence). Enrollees, about 18 to 90 years old, lived in some 24 US areas. Clinical history as reported by participants underpinned cohort assignment. The sequenced material came from PBMCs or T cells enriched from blood (not recorded which). The rearrangement links TRBV5-4 to TRBJ1-5; D remains ambiguous. This TCR was recovered from a man aged 35 to 55 who had recovered from COVID-19. This CDR3 is CASSLYGQPQHF. The CDR3 DNA reads as TGTGCCAGCAGCTTGTACGGTCAGCCCCAGCATTTT.